These 27 T cell receptor beta chains came from one sample sequenced in a study of blood T cell repertoires in COVID-19. Sequenced by immunoSEQ multiplex PCR; TCRdb stores in-frame clones only, minus some. The data show around 160,000 clones, with approximately 86% seen just once and 2.5% to 3% held by the top ten. The sample consisted of peripheral blood. The receptors shown here come from a woman aged 35 to 49 with active or convalescent COVID-19.

Judged by abundance, this clone is medium-sized. V usage is TRBV7-2 and J usage is TRBJ1-2; 8 positions match TRBD1. Unmatched junction bases numbered 7, after V lost 2 bases and J lost 5 bases. CDR3 length: 15 residues. Looked up from germline, CDR1 is SGHTA and CDR2 is FQGNSA. The CDR3 region has the DNA TGTGCCAGCAGCTTAAACGCCGGGACAGGTTATGGCTACACCTTC. This gives the protein CASSLNAGTGYGYTF.

The chain combines TRBV27 with TRBJ1-1, with D possibly TRBD1 on 5 matching bases. This CDR3 spans 14 amino acids. Looked up from germline, CDR1 is MNHEY and CDR2 is SMNVEV (reference sequence). Trimming removed 6 bases at V and 1 base at J, with 12 bases between. The CDR3 DNA is TGTGCCAGCAGGTTCAGGAGGGGGAACACTGAAGCTTTCTTT. This gives the protein CASRFRRGNTEAFF.

The chain has TRBV4-3 and TRBJ1-2, with D perhaps matching TRBD1 (5 bases). The germline V gene encodes CDR1 LGHNA and CDR2 YSLEER. V was clipped by 0 bases and J by 4 bases, with 9 bases between them. The CDR3 length is 14 residues. The CDR3 coding sequence is TGCGCCAGCAGCCAAGATCCCCAGGGCTATGGCTACACCTTC. Translated, it gives CASSQDPQGYGYTF.

The J gene is TRBJ1-5, the V gene TRBV5-8; weak D call: TRBD1 (5 bases). The CDR3 length is 14 residues. Germline CDR1 is SGHTS and CDR2 is YDEGEE. V lost 4 bases, J lost 6 bases, and 14 bases lay in between. CDR3 amino acids: CASSPGGGTQPQHF. The CDR3 bases are TGTGCCAGCAGCCCCGGGGGAGGGACTCAGCCCCAGCATTTT.

CDR3 DNA sequence: TGTGCCAGCAGCTTAGGGCTAGCGGGAGAACCTGAGCAGTTCTTC. It yields the protein CASSLGLAGEPEQFF. The chain uses TRBV13 and TRBJ2-1; TRBD2 matches at 10 bases. J lost 9 bases, V lost 0 bases, and 5 bases had no gene match. CDR3 length: 15 amino acids. Per germline, CDR1 PRHDT and CDR2 FYEKMQ (reference sequence).

The rearrangement joins TRBV24-1 to TRBJ2-3; 7 nucleotides align to TRBD1. The germline gives CDR1 KGHDR, CDR2 SFDVKD. Unmatched junction bases numbered 2, after V lost 5 bases and J lost 4 bases. This CDR3 comprises 13 residues. The CDR3 bases are TGTGCCACCAGTGTTACAGGGGCAGATACGCAGTATTTT. Translated, it gives CATSVTGADTQYF.

The chain has TRBV18 and TRBJ1-2, with TRBD1 matching 8 bases. With 3 bases clipped from V and 4 bases from J, the junction kept 1 base outside the gene matches. CDR1 is KGHSH, CDR2 LQKENI, per germline. The CDR3 runs 13 residues. The CDR3 region has the DNA TGTGCCAGCTCACCGACAGGGGTCTATGGCTACACCTTC. Its protein product is CASSPTGVYGYTF.

The rearrangement links TRBV2 to TRBJ2-5; D not certain. This CDR3 contains 15 residues. The germline V gene encodes CDR1 SNHLY and CDR2 FYNNEI. Deletions cut 6 bases from V and 3 bases from J, with 17 bases between. The CDR3 DNA reads TGTGCCAGCAGCACCCCTACGCTCAGGAAAGAGACCCAGTACTTC. Encoded protein: CASSTPTLRKETQYF.

This clone was seen many times. This rearrangement joins TRBV4-3 to TRBJ1-6; a weak D match, TRBD1 (5 bases). Germline CDR1 and CDR2: LGHNA and YSLEER. The ends were cut back, 0 bases at V and 7 bases at J, with 19 bases in the middle. The CDR3 is 18 residues long. Here the CDR3 reads CASSQEAGGGTFNSPLHF. CDR3 nucleotides: TGCGCCAGCAGCCAAGAGGCAGGCGGAGGGACCTTCAATTCACCCCTCCACTTT.

The rearrangement joins TRBV11-3 to TRBJ1-1, with D uncertain. This CDR3 is 13 amino acids long. The V gene lost 0 bases and the J gene lost 4 bases, with 6 bases spanning the gap. Germline V CDR1 and CDR2: SGHNT, YENEEA. This CDR3 reads CASSLEGSTEAFF. In nucleotides, the CDR3 is TGTGCCAGCAGCTTAGAAGGGAGCACTGAAGCTTTCTTT.

V usage is TRBV19 and J usage is TRBJ1-5; 8 positions agree with TRBD1. V trimming: 4 bases; J trimming: 4 bases; junction bases outside the gene matches: 9. The germline V gene has CDR1 LNHDA and CDR2 SQIVND (reference sequence). This CDR3 is built from 16 residues. CDR3 DNA sequence: TGTGCCAGTAGTACGGCGGACAGGGTGAGGAATCAGCCCCAGCATTTT. It yields the protein CASSTADRVRNQPQHF.

The chain joins TRBV7-2 to TRBJ2-7, with 9 bases lining up with TRBD2. The CDR3 contains 14 residues. V shed 1 base, J shed 3 bases, and the junction held 1 base outside the gene matches. Germline loops: CDR1 SGHTA, CDR2 FQGNSA. The CDR3 region has the DNA TGTGCCAGCAGCTTAGAACTAGCGGGCTACGAGCAGTACTTC. This translates into CASSLELAGYEQYF.

The V gene is TRBV5-1, the J gene TRBJ2-3, with 9 nucleotides matching TRBD1. The V gene's germline CDR1 is SGHRS and CDR2 YFSETQ. Trimming removed 4 bases from V and 3 bases from J; junction bases left unmatched: 3. This CDR3 is built from 14 residues. The CDR3 DNA follows: TGCGCCAGCAGCGGACAGGGGACAACAGATACGCAGTATTTT. Its protein product is CASSGQGTTDTQYF.

The CDR3 loop is CASSLTGGYEQYF. The CDR3 DNA reads as TGTGCCAGCAGCTTAACAGGGGGCTACGAGCAGTACTTC. The chain combines TRBV11-3 with TRBJ2-7, with 8 bases that match TRBD1. The CDR3 covers 13 residues. J lost 3 bases, V lost 2 bases, and 0 bases had no gene match. Germline CDR1 and CDR2: SGHNT and YENEEA.

The rearrangement links TRBV6-6 to TRBJ2-2; TRBD2 might be the D (5 bases). The CDR3 spans 15 residues. Trimming pared 0 bases from V and 5 bases from J, leaving 10 bases between. CDR1 and CDR2 (germline): MNHNY, SVGAGI (reference sequence). The CDR3 DNA sequence: TGTGCCAGCAGTTACTCTAGGCCGGGGACCGGGGAGCTGTTTTTT. It translates to CASSYSRPGTGELFF.

The chain recombines TRBV9 with TRBJ2-7; 10 nucleotides line up with TRBD2. This CDR3 contains 16 residues. Germline CDR1 SGDLS, CDR2 YYNGEE. Unmatched junction bases numbered 6, after V lost 0 bases and J lost 3 bases. The CDR3, as DNA: TGTGCCAGCAGCGTAGAGCCAAGGACTAGCGGCTACGAGCAGTACTTC. Its protein product is CASSVEPRTSGYEQYF.

The V gene is TRBV28, the J gene TRBJ2-3; perhaps TRBD2 as D (6 bases). Germline loops: CDR1 MDHEN, CDR2 SYDVKM. The CDR3 has 17 amino acids. Trimming removed 5 bases at V and 5 bases at J, with 23 bases between. The DNA for the CDR3 is TGTGCCAGCAGTAAGTGGGCACAGGACTACTCGGGAGATACGCAGTATTTT. Residues: CASSKWAQDYSGDTQYF.

This clone was counted between two and nine times. The gene calls are TRBV30 and TRBJ1-6; weak D call: TRBD1 (6 bases). This CDR3 comprises 16 residues. Trimming left V 4 bases short and J 9 bases short, with 22 bases between. From germline, CDR1 is GTSNPN and CDR2 SVGIG (reference sequence). In nucleotides, the CDR3 is TGTGCCTGGACCTCAGGTGAGGGGACATATGGTTCACCCCTCCACTTT. This translates into CAWTSGEGTYGSPLHF. The full variable domain, in which reference TRBV30 and TRBJ1-6 provide the parts outside the CDR3, is SQTIHQWPATLVQPVGSPLSLECTVEGTSNPNLYWYRQAAGRGLQLLFYSVGIGQISSEVPQNLSASRPQDRQFILSSKKLLLSDSGFYLCAWTSGEGTYGSPLHFGNGTRLTVT.

The chain carries TRBV28 and TRBJ2-4; 11 bases fit TRBD1. Looked up from germline, CDR1 is MDHEN and CDR2 is SYDVKM. The CDR3 runs to 16 residues. V gave up 5 bases and J gave up 2 bases; unmatched junction bases: 5. The CDR3 loop is CASSTRTGGPKNIQYF. CDR3 sequence (DNA): TGTGCCAGCAGTACTCGGACAGGGGGCCCCAAAAACATTCAGTACTTC.

The chain combines TRBV28 with TRBJ1-1, with TRBD1 identical over 9 bases. The J segment lost 2 bases and the V segment lost 2 bases, leaving 3 bases of the junction unmatched. The germline CDR1 and CDR2 sequences are MDHEN and SYDVKM. The CDR3 sequence is 15 residues long. CDR3 bases: TGTGCCAGCAGTTTAATGACAGGGGGAAACACTGAAGCTTTCTTT. Its translation is CASSLMTGGNTEAFF. The full variable domain, in which reference TRBV28 and TRBJ1-1 provide the parts outside the CDR3, is DVKVTQSSRYLVKRTGEKVFLECVQDMDHENMFWYRQDPGLGLRLIYFSYDVKMKEKGDIPEGYSVSREKKERFSLILESASTNQTSMYLCASSLMTGGNTEAFFGQGTRLTVV.

The chain recombines TRBV10-1 with TRBJ2-5; 7 bases agree with TRBD2. Trimming took 5 bases from V and 4 from J; bases not matched to a gene: 7. This CDR3 is 14 amino acids long. The germline V gene has CDR1 WNHNN and CDR2 SYGVQD (reference sequence). The CDR3, as DNA: TGCGCCAGCAGTCCCGTCCGCGGGGGAGAGACCCAGTACTTC. Translation gives CASSPVRGGETQYF.

The rearrangement links TRBV27 to TRBJ2-3; possible D gene TRBD2, 6 bases. CDR3 size: 16 residues. Germline CDR1 is MNHEY and CDR2 is SMNVEV (reference sequence). V was trimmed by 0 bases and J by 5 bases, leaving 15 bases between them. The CDR3: CASSLSIAVGGDTQYF. The DNA for the CDR3 is TGTGCCAGCAGTTTATCAATCGCGGTGGGGGGAGATACGCAGTATTTT.

This chain uses TRBV19 with TRBJ1-2; 9 nucleotides match TRBD1. Per the germline V gene, CDR1 is LNHDA and CDR2 is SQIVND (reference sequence). The trim removed 8 bases at V and 5 bases at J, leaving 15 bases unmatched. This CDR3 is built from 16 residues. Here the CDR3 reads CASHGLGQGPLYGYTF. As DNA, the CDR3 is TGTGCCAGTCACGGCCTTGGACAGGGGCCCCTTTATGGCTACACCTTC. Based on the CDR3 plus reference TRBV19 and TRBJ1-2, the full variable domain is DGGITQSPKYLFRKEGQNVTLSCEQNLNHDAMYWYRQDPGQGLRLIYYSQIVNDFQKGDIAEGYSVSREKKESFPLTVTSAQKNPTAFYLCASHGLGQGPLYGYTFGSGTRLTVV.

This clone was counted a few times. The chain carries TRBV19 and TRBJ2-7, with D unresolved. Trimming took off 3 bases at V and 0 bases at J, with 9 bases between the two ends. This CDR3 region has 14 residues. Germline CDR1 is LNHDA and CDR2 is SQIVND (reference sequence). The CDR3 reads CASSILPSSYEQYF. The CDR3 coding sequence is TGTGCCAGTAGTATCCTACCTAGCTCCTACGAGCAGTACTTC.

This chain uses TRBV28 with TRBJ2-7; 7 bases line up with TRBD1. CDR1 is MDHEN, CDR2 SYDVKM, per germline. This CDR3 is 15 amino acids long. The J segment lost 3 bases and the V segment lost 6 bases, leaving 11 bases of the junction unmatched. In DNA, the CDR3 is TGTGCCAGCAGATCGGACAGGACGGTTATCTACGAGCAGTACTTC. Protein sequence: CASRSDRTVIYEQYF.

Written as DNA, the CDR3 is TGCGCCAGCAGTGGTGGCGGGAGCTCCTACAATGAGCAGTTCTTC. Encoded protein: CASSGGGSSYNEQFF. The chain links TRBV5-1 to TRBJ2-1; 7 nucleotides align to TRBD2. J was trimmed by 0 bases and V by 5 bases; bases with no gene match: 5. This CDR3 is 15 amino acids long. The germline V gene has CDR1 SGHRS and CDR2 YFSETQ.

The chain recombines TRBV6-5 with TRBJ2-3; 9 bases fit TRBD2. The ends lost 6 bases at V and 6 bases at J; junction bases unmatched: 10. Germline CDR1 reads MNHEY; CDR2 reads SVGAGI. The CDR3 is made up of 15 amino acids. The CDR3 region has the DNA TGTGCCAGCAGGAGGCGGGAGGGGGTCATGGATACGCAGTATTTT. As protein: CASRRREGVMDTQYF.